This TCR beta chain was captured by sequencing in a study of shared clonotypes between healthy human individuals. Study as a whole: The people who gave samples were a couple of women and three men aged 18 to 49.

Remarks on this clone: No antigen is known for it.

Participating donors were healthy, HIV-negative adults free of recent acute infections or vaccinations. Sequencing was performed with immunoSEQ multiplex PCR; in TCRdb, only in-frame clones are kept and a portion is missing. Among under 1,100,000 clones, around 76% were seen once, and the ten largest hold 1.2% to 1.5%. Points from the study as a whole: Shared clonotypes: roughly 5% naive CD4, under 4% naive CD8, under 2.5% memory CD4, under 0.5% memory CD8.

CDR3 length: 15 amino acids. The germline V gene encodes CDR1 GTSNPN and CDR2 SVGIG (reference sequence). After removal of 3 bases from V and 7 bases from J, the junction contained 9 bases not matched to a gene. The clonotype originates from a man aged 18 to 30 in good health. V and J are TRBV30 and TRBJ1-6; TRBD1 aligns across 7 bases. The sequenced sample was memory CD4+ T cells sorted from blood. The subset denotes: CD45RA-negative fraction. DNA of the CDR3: TGTGCCTGGAGATCAATCGGGACAGTCAATTCACCCCTCCACTTT. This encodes CAWRSIGTVNSPLHF.